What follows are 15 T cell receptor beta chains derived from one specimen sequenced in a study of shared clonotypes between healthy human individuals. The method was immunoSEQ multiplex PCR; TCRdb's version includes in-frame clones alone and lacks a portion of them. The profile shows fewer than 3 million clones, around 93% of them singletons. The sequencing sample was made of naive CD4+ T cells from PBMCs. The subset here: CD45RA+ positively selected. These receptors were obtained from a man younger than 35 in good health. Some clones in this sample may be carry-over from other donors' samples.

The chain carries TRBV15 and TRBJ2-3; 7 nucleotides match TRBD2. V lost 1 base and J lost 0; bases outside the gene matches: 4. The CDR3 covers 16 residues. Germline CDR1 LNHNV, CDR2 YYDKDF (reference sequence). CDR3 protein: CATSRGLATSTDTQYF. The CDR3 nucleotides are TGTGCCACCAGCAGAGGACTAGCAACTAGCACAGATACGCAGTATTTT.

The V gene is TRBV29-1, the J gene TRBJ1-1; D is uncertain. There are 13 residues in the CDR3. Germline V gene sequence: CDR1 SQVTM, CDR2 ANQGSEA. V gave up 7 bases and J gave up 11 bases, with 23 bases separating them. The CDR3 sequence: CSGGAEGIREAFF. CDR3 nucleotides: TGCAGCGGGGGTGCTGAAGGGATCCGGGAGGCTTTCTTT.

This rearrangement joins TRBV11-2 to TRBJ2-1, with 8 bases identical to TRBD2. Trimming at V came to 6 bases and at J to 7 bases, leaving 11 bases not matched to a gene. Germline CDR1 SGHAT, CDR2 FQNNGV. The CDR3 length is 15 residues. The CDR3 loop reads CASRPPAGGLNEQFF. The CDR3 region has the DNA TGTGCCAGCAGGCCTCCGGCGGGAGGCCTTAATGAGCAGTTCTTC.

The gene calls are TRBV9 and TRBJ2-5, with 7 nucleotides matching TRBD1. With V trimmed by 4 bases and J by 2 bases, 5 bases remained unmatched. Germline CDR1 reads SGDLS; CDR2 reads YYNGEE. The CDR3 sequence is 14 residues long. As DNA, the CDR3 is TGTGCCAGCAGCCAAGGGGGCGTACAAGAGACCCAGTACTTC. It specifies CASSQGGVQETQYF. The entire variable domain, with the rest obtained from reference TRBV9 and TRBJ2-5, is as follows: DSGVTQTPKHLITATGQRVTLRCSPRSGDLSVYWYQQSLDQGLQFLIQYYNGEERAKGNILERFSAQQFPDLHSELNLSSLELGDSALYFCASSQGGVQETQYFGPGTRLLVL.

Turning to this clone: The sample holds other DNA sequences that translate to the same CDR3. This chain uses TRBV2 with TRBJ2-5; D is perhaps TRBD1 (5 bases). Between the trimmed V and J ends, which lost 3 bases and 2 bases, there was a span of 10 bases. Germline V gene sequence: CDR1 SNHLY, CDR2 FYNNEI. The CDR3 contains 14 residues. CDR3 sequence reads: CASSEGLNQETQYF. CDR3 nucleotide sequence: TGTGCCAGCAGTGAGGGGCTCAATCAAGAGACCCAGTACTTC.

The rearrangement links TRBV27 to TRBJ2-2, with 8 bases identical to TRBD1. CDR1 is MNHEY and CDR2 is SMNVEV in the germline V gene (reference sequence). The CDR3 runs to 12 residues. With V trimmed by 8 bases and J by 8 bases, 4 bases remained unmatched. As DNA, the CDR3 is TGTGCCAGCCGACAGGGGAGGGGGGAGCTGTTTTTT. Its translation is CASRQGRGELFF.

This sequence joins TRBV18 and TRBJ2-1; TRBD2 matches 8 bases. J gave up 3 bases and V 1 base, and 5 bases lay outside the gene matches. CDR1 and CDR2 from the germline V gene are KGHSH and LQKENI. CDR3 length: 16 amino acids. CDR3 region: CASSPLPGGSYNEQFF. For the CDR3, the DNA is TGTGCCAGCTCACCACTACCGGGAGGGAGCTACAATGAGCAGTTCTTC.

This CDR3 reads CATPRQPGDATNEKLFF. CDR3 nucleotide sequence: TGTGCCACTCCCCGACAGCCAGGGGACGCAACTAATGAAAAACTGTTTTTT. V gene TRBV7-9 combines with J gene TRBJ1-4; D perhaps matches TRBD1 (6 bases). The V end lost 10 bases, the J end lost 0 bases, and 21 bases lay between the germline ends. Germline loops: CDR1 SEHNR, CDR2 FQNEAQ (reference sequence). The CDR3 has 17 amino acids. The full variable domain, rest sourced from reference TRBV7-9 and TRBJ1-4, is DTGVSQNPRHKITKRGQNVTFRCDPISEHNRLYWYRQTLGQGPEFLTYFQNEAQLEKSRLLSDRFSAERPKGSFSTLEIQRTEQGDSAMYLCATPRQPGDATNEKLFFGSGTQLSVL.

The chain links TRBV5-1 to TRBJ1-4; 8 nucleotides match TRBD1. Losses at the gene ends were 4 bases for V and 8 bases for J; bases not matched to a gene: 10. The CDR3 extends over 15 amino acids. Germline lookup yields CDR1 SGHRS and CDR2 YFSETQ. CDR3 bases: TGCGCCAGCAGCCCCCCCGGACAGGGTGGCGAAAAACTGTTTTTT. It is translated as CASSPPGQGGEKLFF.

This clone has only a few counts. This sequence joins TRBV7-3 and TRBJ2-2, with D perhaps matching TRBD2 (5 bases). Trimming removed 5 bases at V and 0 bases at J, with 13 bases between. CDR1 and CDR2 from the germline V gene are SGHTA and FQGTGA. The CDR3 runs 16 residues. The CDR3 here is CASSPRRAANTGELFF. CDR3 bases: TGTGCCAGCAGCCCCCGGCGGGCCGCGAACACCGGGGAGCTGTTTTTT.

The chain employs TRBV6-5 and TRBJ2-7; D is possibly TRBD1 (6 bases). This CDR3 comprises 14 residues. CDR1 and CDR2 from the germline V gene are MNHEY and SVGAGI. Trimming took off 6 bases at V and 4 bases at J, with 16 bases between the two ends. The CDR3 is CASSPTLTGYEQYF. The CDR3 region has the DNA TGTGCCAGCAGCCCAACCTTGACAGGATACGAGCAGTACTTC.

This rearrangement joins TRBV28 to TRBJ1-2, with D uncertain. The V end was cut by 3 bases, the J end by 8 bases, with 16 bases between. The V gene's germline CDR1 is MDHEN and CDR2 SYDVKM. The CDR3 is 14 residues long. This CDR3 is CASSLRPGKGGYTF. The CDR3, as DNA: TGTGCCAGCAGTTTGCGTCCGGGGAAAGGAGGCTACACCTTC.

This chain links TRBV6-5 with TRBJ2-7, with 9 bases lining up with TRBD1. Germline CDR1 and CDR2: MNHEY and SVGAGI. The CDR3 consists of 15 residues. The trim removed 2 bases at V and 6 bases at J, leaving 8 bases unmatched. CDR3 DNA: TGTGCCAGCAGTTACACCCCGGGACAGGGAGTCGAGCAGTACTTC. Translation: CASSYTPGQGVEQYF.

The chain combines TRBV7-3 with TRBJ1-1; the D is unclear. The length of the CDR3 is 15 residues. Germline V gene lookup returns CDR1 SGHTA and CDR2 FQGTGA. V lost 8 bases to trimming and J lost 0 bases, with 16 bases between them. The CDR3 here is CASREKGSMNTEAFF. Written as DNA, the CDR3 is TGTGCCAGCCGGGAGAAAGGTAGCATGAACACTGAAGCTTTCTTT.

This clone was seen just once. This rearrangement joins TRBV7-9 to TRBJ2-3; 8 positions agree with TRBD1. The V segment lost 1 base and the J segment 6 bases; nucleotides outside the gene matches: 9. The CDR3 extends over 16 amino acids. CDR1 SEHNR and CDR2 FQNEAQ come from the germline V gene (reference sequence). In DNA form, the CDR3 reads TGTGCCAGCAGCTTAGGAGACAGGGGAATGATCGATACGCAGTATTTT. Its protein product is CASSLGDRGMIDTQYF.